These 15 T cell receptor beta chains originate from one sample sequenced in a study of vaccination and CD4 T cells after COVID-19. Sequenced with the Oncomine TCR Beta short-read assay was DNA taken from cultured CD4+ T cells. Using the QIAamp micro DNA kit, genomic DNA was extracted from the CD4+ T cells that had been cultured. TCRdb reprocessed the PCR reads via MiXCR and lists one record per CDR3 protein. Of about 11,000 distinct CDR3 sequences in the sample, 32% were seen once. Described treatment: approximately 11-day PBMC culture with coronavirus spike peptide pools or control peptides (ViraFEST assay). According to the study, CD4+ T cells from the unexposed donor were gathered ahead of the COVID-19 pandemic (2011-2018). For these receptors, no antigen is known. The specimen sequenced was CD4+ T cells from blood, cultured in vitro. These receptors were taken from a human donor in good health.

This clonotype has a handful of counts. The CDR3 nucleotides are TGTGCCAGCAGTCCCGGGACAACCTATGGCTACACCTTC. This encodes CASSPGTTYGYTF. The chain uses TRBV28 and TRBJ1-2, with D possibly being TRBD1 (6 bases). The CDR3 extends over 13 amino acids. Trimming stripped 5 bases from V and 4 bases from J, with 11 bases between. CDR1 and CDR2 (germline): MDHEN, SYDVKM.

This clonotype is medium-sized (0.01 to 0.1%). The V call is TRBV7-2, the J call TRBJ1-1; 7 bases agree with TRBD1. The CDR3 runs 13 residues. CDR1 SGHTA and CDR2 FQGNSA come from the germline V gene. V dropped 5 bases and J dropped 9; count of bases not matched to a gene: 9. The CDR3 here is CASSHGTAKQAFF. CDR3 DNA: TGTGCCAGCAGCCATGGGACAGCGAAGCAAGCTTTCTTT.

This clonotype appeared a few times. This sequence joins TRBV6-1 and TRBJ2-1, with a possible D match to TRBD2 (5 bases). The V gene lost 1 base and the J gene lost 7 bases, with 17 bases spanning the gap. Germline V gene data show CDR1 as MNHNS and CDR2 as SASEGT. The CDR3 is 16 amino acids. Here the CDR3 reads CASSEGWANRGNEQFF. The CDR3 DNA reads as TGTGCCAGCAGTGAAGGCTGGGCAAATCGAGGGAATGAGCAGTTCTTC.

This clonotype was detected only a few times. The CDR3: CASSFSRRGTEAFF. Written as DNA, the CDR3 is TGTGCCAGCAGTTTTAGCCGCCGGGGCACTGAAGCTTTCTTT. The V call is TRBV28, the J call TRBJ1-1, with no clear D. Germline CDR1 MDHEN, CDR2 SYDVKM. The V and J ends lost 3 bases and 4 bases respectively, with 12 bases between them. This CDR3 is built from 14 residues.

The chain carries TRBV6-5 and TRBJ1-2; possible D gene TRBD1, 5 bases. The CDR3 has 13 residues. CDR1 and CDR2 from the germline V gene are MNHEY and SVGAGI. V shed 4 bases and J shed 6 bases, with 12 bases lying between them. CDR3 in amino acids: CASSSGLNNGYTF. The DNA of the CDR3 is TGTGCCAGCAGTTCAGGGTTGAATAATGGCTACACCTTC.

The J gene is TRBJ1-1, the V gene TRBV30; D is undetermined. Germline CDR1 reads GTSNPN; CDR2 reads SVGIG (reference sequence). The CDR3 runs to 10 residues. V lost 7 bases and J 11 bases, leaving 14 bases between the germline ends. The CDR3 is CAYLLGSAFF. In DNA form, the CDR3 reads TGTGCCTACCTTCTCGGTTCGGCTTTCTTT.

This clonotype was observed a few times. The chain is built from TRBV20-1 and TRBJ2-7; D not certain. The CDR3 has 12 residues. Trimming pared 0 bases from V and 7 bases from J, leaving 10 bases between. Germline V gene sequence: CDR1 DFQATT, CDR2 SNEGSKA (reference sequence). CDR3 region: CSARDGVLEQYF. The DNA for the CDR3 is TGCAGTGCTAGAGATGGTGTTTTAGAGCAGTACTTC.

The chain is built from TRBV11-3 and TRBJ2-7; the D is unclear. The length of the CDR3 is 13 residues. Per germline, CDR1 SGHNT and CDR2 YENEEA. Trimming removed 3 bases at V and 2 bases at J, with 8 bases between. CDR3 sequence (DNA): TGTGCCAGCAGCTTCGAATCCACCTACGAGCAGTACTTC. It encodes CASSFESTYEQYF. Full variable domain (outside the CDR3, taken from reference TRBV11-3 and TRBJ2-7): EAGVVQSPRYKIIEKKQPVAFWCNPISGHNTLYWYLQNLGQGPELLIRYENEEAVDDSQLPKDRFSAERLKGVDSTLKIQPAELGDSAVYLCASSFESTYEQYFGPGTRLTVT.

The CDR3 nucleotides are TGCAGTGCTAGAGATCTGGGGCGCGAGCAGTACTTC. Translation gives CSARDLGREQYF. The gene calls are TRBV20-1 and TRBJ2-7, with a tentative D call TRBD1 (5 bases). The CDR3 contains 12 residues. Germline V gene lookup returns CDR1 DFQATT and CDR2 SNEGSKA (reference sequence). The V gene lost 0 bases and the J gene lost 6 bases, with 9 bases spanning the gap.

This chain joins TRBV11-2 and TRBJ1-2; TRBD1 might be the D (5 bases). With 3 bases removed from V and 0 bases from J, the gap between germline ends came to 14 bases. Per germline, CDR1 SGHAT and CDR2 FQNNGV. The CDR3 is 16 amino acids. The CDR3 reads CASSFDTGTPNYGYTF. CDR3 coding DNA: TGTGCCAGCAGCTTTGATACAGGAACTCCTAACTATGGCTACACCTTC.

This sequence joins TRBV25-1 and TRBJ1-5, with D unclear. The CDR3 length is 13 residues. With 1 base removed from V and 2 bases from J, the gap between germline ends came to 3 bases. The germline gives CDR1 MGHDK, CDR2 SYGVNS. The CDR3 region is CASSESGNQPQHF. CDR3 DNA sequence: TGTGCCAGCAGTGAATCGGGCAATCAGCCCCAGCATTTT. The full variable domain, with the rest looked up from reference TRBV25-1 and TRBJ1-5, is EADIYQTPRYLVIGTGKKITLECSQTMGHDKMYWYQQDPGMELHLIHYSYGVNSTEKGDLSSESTVSRIRTEHFPLTLESARPSHTSQYLCASSESGNQPQHFGDGTRLSIL.

J is TRBJ1-5 and V is TRBV6-1; D might be TRBD1 (6 bases). The V gene lost 6 bases and the J gene lost 11 bases, with 23 bases spanning the gap. The CDR3 extends over 15 amino acids. Per the germline V gene, CDR1 is MNHNS and CDR2 is SASEGT. CDR3 region: CASSRRGGEGRAQHF. Here the CDR3 DNA reads TGTGCCAGCAGCCGGCGGGGGGGCGAGGGTAGAGCCCAGCATTTT.

This clonotype was picked up a small number of times. The chain recombines TRBV7-2 with TRBJ2-1, with a weak D call TRBD1 (6 bases). Germline CDR1 is SGHTA and CDR2 is FQGNSA. This CDR3 contains 13 residues. The V end was cut by 2 bases, the J end by 10 bases, with 12 bases between. CDR3 sequence: CASSLTGNGEQFF. The DNA of the CDR3 is TGTGCCAGCAGCTTAACAGGGAATGGGGAGCAGTTCTTC.

This chain connects TRBV28 to TRBJ1-5, with 9 positions matching TRBD1. V was pared by 8 bases and J by 1 base, with 12 bases of the junction left unmatched. The CDR3 runs 17 residues. The V gene's germline CDR1 is MDHEN and CDR2 SYDVKM. The CDR3 DNA sequence: TGTGCCAGCGGAGCCTATTGGACAGGGGTGAGCAATCAGCCCCAGCATTTT. It specifies CASGAYWTGVSNQPQHF.

In this sample, this clonotype turned up a few times. V is TRBV14 and J is TRBJ2-5, with no clear D. V gave up 2 bases and J gave up 7 bases, with 14 bases separating them. The germline V gene encodes CDR1 SGHDN and CDR2 FVKESK. This CDR3 is 14 amino acids long. CDR3 loop: CASSQPTPSLTQYF. CDR3 nucleotide sequence: TGTGCCAGCAGCCAACCGACCCCGAGTCTGACCCAGTACTTC.